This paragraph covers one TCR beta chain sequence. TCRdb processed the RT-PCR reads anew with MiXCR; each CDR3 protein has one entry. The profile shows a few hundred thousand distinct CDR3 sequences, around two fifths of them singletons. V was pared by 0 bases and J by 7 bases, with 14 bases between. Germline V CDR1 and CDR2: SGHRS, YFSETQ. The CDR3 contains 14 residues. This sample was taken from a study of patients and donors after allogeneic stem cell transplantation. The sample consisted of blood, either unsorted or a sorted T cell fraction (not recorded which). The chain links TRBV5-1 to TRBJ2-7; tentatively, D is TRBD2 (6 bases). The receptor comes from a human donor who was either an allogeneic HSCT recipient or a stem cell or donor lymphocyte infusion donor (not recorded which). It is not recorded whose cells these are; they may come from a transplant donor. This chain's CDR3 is CASSLGDPAGEQYF. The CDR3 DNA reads TGCGCCAGCAGCTTGGGGGACCCGGCGGGGGAGCAGTACTTC.